These 15 T cell receptor beta chains came from one sample sequenced in a study of control samples from healthy donors and cancer patients. The data were produced by immunoSEQ multiplex PCR, yet TCRdb's version contains in-frame clones alone and is incomplete. The table lists roughly 150,000 clones, almost 90% of them singletons, with about 1.8% in the top ten. The sequenced sample consisted of blood. The source of these receptors is a man younger than 30 in good health.

The chain joins TRBV11-1 to TRBJ2-7; perhaps TRBD1 as D (5 bases). The CDR3 extends over 14 amino acids. Trimming left V 1 base short and J 1 base short, with 8 bases between. Looked up from germline, CDR1 is SGHAT and CDR2 is FQDESV (reference sequence). DNA of the CDR3: TGTGCCAGCAGCTTAGGTTACAGGTCCTACGAGCAGTACTTC. Its translation: CASSLGYRSYEQYF.

The CDR3 nucleotides read TGTGCCAGCAGTTTTACAGGGTTCACTGAAGCTTTCTTT. Its protein is CASSFTGFTEAFF. The rearrangement links TRBV12-3 or TRBV12-4 to TRBJ1-1, with D tentatively TRBD1 (6 bases). Trimming pared 3 bases from V and 4 bases from J, leaving 9 bases between. This CDR3 region has 13 residues.

The rearrangement joins TRBV12-3 or TRBV12-4 to TRBJ2-3, with D perhaps given as TRBD1 or TRBD2 (5 bases each). The CDR3 length is 13 residues. V gave up 6 bases and J gave up 3 bases, with 10 bases separating them. The CDR3 nucleotides read TGTGCCAGCAGGAGGGACGGAACAGATACGCAGTATTTT. Protein sequence: CASRRDGTDTQYF.

The rearrangement links TRBV5-1 to TRBJ2-3; TRBD1 matches at 7 bases. The CDR3 is 16 amino acids. From germline, CDR1 is SGHRS and CDR2 YFSETQ. V shed 0 bases and J 2 bases; nucleotides not matched to a gene: 6. CDR3 in DNA: TGCGCCAGCAGCTTGGGATGGGGGACAGTCACAGATACGCAGTATTTT. This encodes CASSLGWGTVTDTQYF. The whole variable domain, filled in from reference TRBV5-1 and TRBJ2-3, reads KAGVTQTPRYLIKTRGQQVTLSCSPISGHRSVSWYQQTPGQGLQFLFEYFSETQRNKGNFPGRFSGRQFSNSRSEMNVSTLELGDSALYLCASSLGWGTVTDTQYFGPGTRLTVL.

J is TRBJ2-3 and V is TRBV19; D uncertain. Per the germline V gene, CDR1 is LNHDA and CDR2 is SQIVND (reference sequence). This CDR3 has 12 amino acids. The V and J ends lost 5 bases and 6 bases respectively, with 9 bases between them. The CDR3 region is CASSDNFDTQYF. The CDR3 DNA follows: TGTGCCAGTAGTGATAATTTTGATACGCAGTATTTT.

The chain has TRBV5-8 and TRBJ1-6; TRBD1 is a possible D gene (6 bases). Looked up from germline, CDR1 is SGHTS and CDR2 is YDEGEE. Trimming removed 6 bases from V and 0 bases from J, with 13 bases in between. The CDR3 runs to 16 residues. The CDR3 DNA sequence: TGTGCCAGCACACAGACAGGATACTCCTATAATTCACCCCTCCACTTT. Translated: CASTQTGYSYNSPLHF.

The J gene is TRBJ1-4, the V gene TRBV30; maybe TRBD1 (6 bases). This CDR3 spans 14 amino acids. V was clipped by 4 bases and J by 8 bases, with 17 bases between them. Per germline, CDR1 GTSNPN and CDR2 SVGIG (reference sequence). This CDR3 reads CAWNQQGSREKLFF. In DNA form, the CDR3 reads TGTGCCTGGAATCAACAGGGATCGAGGGAAAAACTGTTTTTT.

The chain couples TRBV6-1 to TRBJ1-4, with TRBD1 matching over 7 bases. V shed 0 bases and J 3 bases; nucleotides not matched to a gene: 7. The CDR3 covers 17 residues. Per the germline V gene, CDR1 is MNHNS and CDR2 is SASEGT. CDR3 coding DNA: TGTGCCAGCAGTGAAGCTCCCGGACAGGCCCCTAATGAAAAACTGTTTTTT. This sequence encodes CASSEAPGQAPNEKLFF.

This clone turned up a few times. This chain joins TRBV18 and TRBJ2-7; 7 bases are shared with TRBD2. Germline V gene sequence: CDR1 KGHSH, CDR2 LQKENI. This CDR3 is 14 amino acids long. V gave up 4 bases and J gave up 4 bases; unmatched junction bases: 7. The CDR3 DNA reads as TGTGCCAGCTCACAAGGGAGGGTCGGGTACGAGCAGTACTTC. Translated, it gives CASSQGRVGYEQYF. Complete variable domain (other parts from reference TRBV18 and TRBJ2-7): NAGVMQNPRHLVRRRGQEARLRCSPMKGHSHVYWYRQLPEEGLKFMVYLQKENIIDESGMPKERFSAEFPKEGPSILRIQQVVRGDSAAYFCASSQGRVGYEQYFGPGTRLTVT.

J is TRBJ2-5 and V is TRBV5-8, with D possibly being TRBD2 (5 bases). This CDR3 comprises 16 residues. Trimming left V 2 bases short and J 4 bases short, with 18 bases between. Germline assignment: CDR1 SGHTS and CDR2 YDEGEE. The CDR3 reads CASSFGWRGGPETQYF. The CDR3 nucleotides are TGTGCCAGCAGCTTCGGTTGGCGAGGAGGCCCAGAGACCCAGTACTTC.

This clone was observed a handful of times. J is TRBJ2-1 and V is TRBV18; D ambiguous. The CDR3 is 16 amino acids. Germline loops: CDR1 KGHSH, CDR2 LQKENI. V lost 2 bases and J 0 bases, leaving 11 bases between the germline ends. CDR3 bases: TGTGCCAGCTCACCAAGGTTCGAAAGCTCCTACAATGAGCAGTTCTTC. Translation gives CASSPRFESSYNEQFF. Drawing the rest from reference TRBV18 and TRBJ2-1, the complete variable domain is NAGVMQNPRHLVRRRGQEARLRCSPMKGHSHVYWYRQLPEEGLKFMVYLQKENIIDESGMPKERFSAEFPKEGPSILRIQQVVRGDSAAYFCASSPRFESSYNEQFFGPGTRLTVL.

This chain links TRBV4-2 with TRBJ1-1; the D is unclear. The CDR3 spans 13 residues. V lost 2 bases, J lost 1 base, and 5 bases lay in between. Germline V gene lookup returns CDR1 LGHNA and CDR2 YNFKEQ. The CDR3 here is CASSQHKNTEAFF. CDR3 coding DNA: TGTGCCAGCAGCCAACACAAGAACACTGAAGCTTTCTTT.

This rearrangement joins TRBV9 to TRBJ2-5; D gene ambiguous. The CDR3 covers 14 residues. Looked up from germline, CDR1 is SGDLS and CDR2 is YYNGEE. V lost 0 bases and J 1 base, leaving 7 bases between the germline ends. The CDR3 loop reads CASSVGVSQETQYF. DNA for the CDR3: TGTGCCAGCAGCGTAGGCGTCTCCCAAGAGACCCAGTACTTC. The full variable domain, with the rest looked up from reference TRBV9 and TRBJ2-5, is DSGVTQTPKHLITATGQRVTLRCSPRSGDLSVYWYQQSLDQGLQFLIQYYNGEERAKGNILERFSAQQFPDLHSELNLSSLELGDSALYFCASSVGVSQETQYFGPGTRLLVL.

The rearrangement uses TRBV28 and TRBJ1-2; 7 nucleotides agree with TRBD1. V trimming: 4 bases; J trimming: 2 bases; junction bases outside the gene matches: 10. The CDR3 sequence is 16 residues long. CDR1 and CDR2 from the germline V gene are MDHEN and SYDVKM. CDR3: CASSSQHGTDNYGYTF. In nucleotides, the CDR3 is TGTGCCAGCAGTTCTCAGCACGGGACAGACAACTATGGCTACACCTTC.

This chain uses TRBV7-2 with TRBJ2-3; D not certain. CDR3 length: 15 residues. Per germline, CDR1 SGHTA and CDR2 FQGNSA. V gave up 5 bases and J gave up 0 bases, with 12 bases separating them. CDR3 protein: CASSPGPVSTDTQYF. The CDR3 coding sequence is TGTGCCAGCAGCCCGGGCCCGGTTAGCACAGATACGCAGTATTTT.